These T cell receptor beta chains were read from a single sample in a study of T cells after yellow fever vaccination. TCRdb passed the 5' RACE reads through MiXCR, listing each CDR3 protein once. The sample carries approximately 510,000 distinct CDR3 sequences, around a fifth recorded once. The starting material was PBMCs, obtained about 21 days after the first yellow fever vaccination. The receptors shown here come from a man aged 18 to 29 who received the YFV17D yellow fever vaccine. Both conserved end residues are part of each CDR3. The order of the fields is V gene, D gene, J gene, clone size, CDR3 protein, CDR3 DNA. The D gene is left open where the match is weak. Not every row has a clone size; where given, it reads once, few, many or a size class.

TRBV4-1	.	TRBJ1-5	.	CASSQRISSNQPQHF	TGCGCCAGCAGCCAACGAATATCTAGCAATCAGCCCCAGCATTTT
TRBV24-1	.	TRBJ2-1	.	CATSMANEQFF	TGTGCCACCTCCATGGCCAATGAGCAGTTCTTC
TRBV2	.	TRBJ2-7	few	CASSGGPYEQYF	TGTGCCAGCAGTGGGGGCCCCTACGAGCAGTACTTC
TRBV15	.	TRBJ2-1	.	CATSSAGGGNEQFF	TGTGCCACCAGCAGTGCCGGGGGAGGCAATGAGCAGTTCTTC
TRBV7-2	TRBD2	TRBJ2-5	.	CASTQRLAGGGETQYF	TGTGCCAGCACCCAAAGACTAGCGGGGGGTGGGGAGACCCAGTACTTC
TRBV28	.	TRBJ1-2	.	CASSLGGQGNGYTF	TGTGCCAGCAGTTTAGGAGGGCAGGGCAATGGCTACACCTTC
TRBV6-1	TRBD1	TRBJ2-1	.	CASSVGGQGSEQFF	TGTGCCAGCAGTGTGGGAGGACAGGGAAGTGAGCAGTTCTTC
TRBV11-2	.	TRBJ1-1	few	CASSLAPPHTEAFF	TGTGCCAGCAGCTTAGCTCCACCACACACTGAAGCTTTCTTT
TRBV7-9	.	TRBJ2-5	few	CASRHGTEKETQYF	TGTGCCAGCAGACACGGGACGGAAAAAGAGACCCAGTACTTC
TRBV5-1	TRBD1	TRBJ1-2	few	CASSPRDRVSGYTF	TGCGCCAGCAGCCCTAGGGACAGGGTATCTGGCTACACCTTC
TRBV6-6	TRBD1	TRBJ1-2	.	CASSRGQDYGYTF	TGTGCCAGCAGCCGGGGACAGGACTATGGCTACACCTTC
TRBV7-2	.	TRBJ2-1	few	CASSVVRSSYNEQFF	TGTGCCAGCAGCGTAGTTAGAAGCTCCTACAATGAGCAGTTCTTC
TRBV18	.	TRBJ2-7	few	CASSPTLLSSYEQYF	TGTGCCAGCTCCCCCACTCTATTAAGCTCCTACGAGCAGTACTTC
TRBV7-2	TRBD1	TRBJ1-3	.	CASSRGGPGNTIYF	TGTGCCAGCAGCCGAGGGGGCCCTGGAAACACCATATATTTT
TRBV9	.	TRBJ2-7	.	CASSVGTTTEHEQYF	TGTGCCAGCAGCGTAGGAACCACTACGGAGCACGAGCAGTACTTC
TRBV10-3	.	TRBJ1-1	.	CAIQGPTGTEAFF	TGTGCCATCCAAGGCCCGACAGGCACTGAAGCTTTCTTT
TRBV6-1	.	TRBJ1-1	.	CASSPAVGGNTEAFF	TGTGCCAGCAGTCCCGCCGTAGGGGGGAACACTGAAGCTTTCTTT
TRBV5-5	.	TRBJ2-7	few	CASSLYTSYEQYF	TGTGCCAGCAGCCTCTACACTAGCTACGAGCAGTACTTC
TRBV7-2	.	TRBJ1-1	.	CASSLTAYMNTEAFF	TGTGCCAGCAGCTTAACAGCCTACATGAACACTGAAGCTTTCTTT
TRBV7-7	.	TRBJ2-7	.	CASSPGRGLNEQYF	TGTGCCAGCAGCCCAGGACGGGGTTTAAACGAGCAGTACTTC
TRBV5-1	TRBD1	TRBJ1-2	few	CASSLVETGGSGGYTF	TGCGCCAGCAGCTTGGTCGAGACAGGGGGTTCGGGTGGCTACACCTTC
TRBV4-2	.	TRBJ1-1	few	CASSQDVRRSMNTEAFF	TGTGCCAGCAGCCAAGACGTCCGGAGATCCATGAACACTGAAGCTTTCTTT
TRBV6-5	.	TRBJ2-2	few	CASSYSAGDTGELFF	TGTGCCAGCAGTTACTCCGCAGGGGACACCGGGGAGCTGTTTTTT
TRBV20-1	TRBD2	TRBJ2-2	.	CSARVSSGLTGELFF	TGCAGTGCTAGAGTCTCTAGCGGACTCACCGGGGAGCTGTTTTTT
TRBV5-1	.	TRBJ2-6	few	CASSPQHSGANVLTF	TGCGCCAGCAGCCCCCAACACTCTGGGGCCAACGTCCTGACTTTC
TRBV12-3/TRBV12-4	TRBD1	TRBJ1-5	many	CASSLEGAGQPQHF	TGTGCCAGCAGTTTAGAGGGGGCAGGGCAGCCCCAGCATTTT
TRBV27	TRBD2	TRBJ2-3	few	CASSRRGGLDTQYF	TGTGCCAGCTCCCGGCGGGGGGGCCTAGATACGCAGTATTTT
TRBV18	.	TRBJ2-7	few	CASSPRPGVSSYEQYF	TGTGCCAGCTCACCACGGCCAGGCGTCAGCTCCTACGAGCAGTACTTC
TRBV6-5	.	TRBJ1-2	.	CASSSRRDPERGYTF	TGTGCCAGCAGTTCACGGCGGGACCCTGAGCGGGGCTACACCTTC